This TCR beta chain was identified during a study of T cells after yellow fever vaccination. TCRdb re-analysed the 5' RACE reads in MiXCR, keeping a single row per CDR3 protein. In the table there are about 320,000 distinct CDR3 sequences, around 4.4% of which are singletons. V lost 3 bases, J lost 9 bases, and 1 base stayed unmatched. The germline CDR1 and CDR2 sequences are SGHDT and YYEEEE. The CDR3 runs 13 residues. This sequence originates from a young man who received the YFV17D yellow fever vaccine. Here the sequenced sample was PBMCs, taken 15 days after the yellow fever booster vaccination. V is TRBV5-6 and J is TRBJ1-6; TRBD1 matches 9 bases. CDR3 amino acids: CASSWDRASPLHF. For the CDR3, the DNA is TGTGCCAGCAGCTGGGACAGGGCTTCACCCCTCCACTTT.